This T cell receptor (beta chain) was identified during a study of OX40 agonist ivuxolimab in advanced cancers. Study observations and caveats: Both blood CD4+ and CD8+ T cells showed clonal growth by week 6 at 0.1 to 3.0 mg/kg.

Trimming left V 7 bases short and J 1 base short, with 7 bases between. The CDR3 covers 12 residues. Per germline, CDR1 ENHRY and CDR2 SYGVKD. Remarks on this clone: Its antigen is as yet unknown.

Repertoires were generated with immunoSEQ multiplex PCR, while TCRdb's copy carries only in-frame clones and drops some. The sample holds tens of thousands of clones, 82% seen once. This TCR came from an adult with an advanced solid tumor such as melanoma, head and neck, liver or kidney cancer. The sample in question was CD4+ or CD8+ T cells sorted from blood, obtained in a trial of the OX40 agonist ivuxolimab. The chain links TRBV10-3 to TRBJ2-5; D is undetermined. CDR3 nucleotides: TGTGCCATCAAGGGCAGCCAAGAGACCCAGTACTTC. It codes for CAIKGSQETQYF.